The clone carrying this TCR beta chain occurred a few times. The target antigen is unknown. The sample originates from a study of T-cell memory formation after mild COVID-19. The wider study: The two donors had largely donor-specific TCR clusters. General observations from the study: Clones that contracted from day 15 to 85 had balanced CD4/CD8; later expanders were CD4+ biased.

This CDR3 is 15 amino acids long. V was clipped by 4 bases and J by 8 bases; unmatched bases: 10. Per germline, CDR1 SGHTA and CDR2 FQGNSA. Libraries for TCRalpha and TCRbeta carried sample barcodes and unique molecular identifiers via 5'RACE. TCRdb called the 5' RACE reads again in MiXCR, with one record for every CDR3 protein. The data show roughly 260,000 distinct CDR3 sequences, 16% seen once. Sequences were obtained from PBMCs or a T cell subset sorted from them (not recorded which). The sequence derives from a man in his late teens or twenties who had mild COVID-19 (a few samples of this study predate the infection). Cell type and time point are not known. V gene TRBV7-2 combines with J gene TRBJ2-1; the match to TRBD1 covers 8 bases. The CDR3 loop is CASSSQGAGSYEQFF. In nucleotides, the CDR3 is TGTGCCAGCAGCTCCCAGGGGGCCGGTTCCTATGAGCAGTTCTTC. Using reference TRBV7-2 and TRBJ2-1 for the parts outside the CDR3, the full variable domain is GAGVSQSPSNKVTEKGKDVELRCDPISGHTALYWYRQSLGQGLEFLIYFQGNSAPDKSGLPSDRFSAERTGGSVSTLTIQRTQQEDSAVYLCASSSQGAGSYEQFFGPGTRLTVL.